The clone carrying this TCR beta chain was counted many times. Molecular barcoding with unique molecular identifiers was used for the TCRbeta library. TCRdb re-derived calls from the PCR reads in MiXCR, one entry per CDR3 protein. The sample carries roughly 160,000 distinct CDR3 sequences, over 8.5% recorded once. These data originate in a study of T-cell reconstitution after alpha-beta-depleted transplantation in children. Germline lookup yields CDR1 SGHAT and CDR2 FQNNGV. This CDR3 contains 14 residues. V was shortened by 0 bases and J by 6 bases, with 9 bases between the two germline ends. The gene calls are TRBV11-2 and TRBJ2-1; no definite D call. Material: PBMCs, obtained before TCRalphabeta/CD19-depleted stem cell transplant. This clonotype was obtained from a boy younger than 10 with acute myeloid leukemia, due to receive a stem cell transplant. Written as DNA, the CDR3 is TGTGCCAGCAGCTTAGACCCGCATTCCAATGAGCAGTTCTTC. This encodes CASSLDPHSNEQFF.